The entry below describes one T cell receptor (beta chain). Clones were read by immunoSEQ multiplex PCR, and TCRdb kept only the in-frame ones, dropping some. The sample shows roughly 110,000 clones, around 93% of them seen only once. This specimen comes from a study of T cell changes during pregnancy in multiple sclerosis. CDR1 and CDR2 (germline): SGHVS, FNYEAQ. The length of the CDR3 is 14 residues. With 10 bases clipped from V and 2 bases from J, the junction kept 8 bases outside the gene matches. The J gene is TRBJ2-3, the V gene TRBV7-6, with TRBD2 matching over 8 bases. The TCR originated in a female donor in good health, enrolled as a control in a pregnancy study. The sequencing used peripheral blood, collected in the third trimester of pregnancy. DNA of the CDR3: TGTGCCACCCGGGCGGGGGGATCCACAGATACGCAGTATTTT. This sequence encodes CATRAGGSTDTQYF. Filled out from reference TRBV7-6 and TRBJ2-3, the complete variable domain reads GAGVSQSPRYKVTKRGQDVALRCDPISGHVSLYWYRQALGQGPEFLTYFNYEAQQDKSGLPNDRFSAERPEGSISTLTIQRTEQRDSAMYRCATRAGGSTDTQYFGPGTRLTVL.